The sequence of this T cell receptor beta chain was determined in a study of blood T cell repertoires in COVID-19. Across the whole study: Spain, Italy and the United States supplied samples that represented acute and convalescent COVID-19. T cells, B-cell-depleted T cells, or PBMCs supplied cDNA or gDNA.

The authors' processing: By means of reference gene primer amplification, nucleated cell counts were estimated. Generated by immunoSEQ multiplex PCR, the TCRdb table keeps only in-frame clones and is missing some. Clone size and the V and J calls come from that table; the DNA yielded D and trimming. The table includes around 280,000 clones, just under 90% detected once. Trimming shortened V by 4 bases and J by 0 bases, and 18 bases separated the two germline ends. The length of the CDR3 is 17 residues. Germline CDR1 MDHEN, CDR2 SYDVKM. The chain joins TRBV28 to TRBJ1-1, with unresolved D. Sequencing was performed on peripheral blood. This clonotype was sampled from a woman aged 25-40 years with COVID-19, enrolled during active disease. The CDR3 reads CASSSPRSRFLNTEAFF. The CDR3 DNA follows: TGTGCCAGCAGTTCCCCCCGTTCCCGGTTCCTGAACACTGAAGCTTTCTTT.